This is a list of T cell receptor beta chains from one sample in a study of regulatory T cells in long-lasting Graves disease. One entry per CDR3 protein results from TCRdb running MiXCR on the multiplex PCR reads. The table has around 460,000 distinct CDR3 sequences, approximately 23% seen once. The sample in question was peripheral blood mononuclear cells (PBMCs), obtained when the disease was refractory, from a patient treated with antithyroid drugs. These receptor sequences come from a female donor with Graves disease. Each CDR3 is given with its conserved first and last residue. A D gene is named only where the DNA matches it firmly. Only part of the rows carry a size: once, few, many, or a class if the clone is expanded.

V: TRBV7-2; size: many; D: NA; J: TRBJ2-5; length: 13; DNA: TGTGCCAGCAGCCGACAACCGAGGGAGACCCAGTACTTC; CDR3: CASSRQPRETQYF
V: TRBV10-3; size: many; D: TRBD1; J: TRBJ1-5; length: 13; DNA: TGTGCCATCAGTGGGACAGGGGATCAGCCCCAGCATTTT; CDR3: CAISGTGDQPQHF
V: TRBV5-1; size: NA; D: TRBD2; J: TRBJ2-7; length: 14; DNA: TGCGCCAGCAGCTTAGGGACTAGCGGGGTCGAGCAGTACTTC; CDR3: CASSLGTSGVEQYF
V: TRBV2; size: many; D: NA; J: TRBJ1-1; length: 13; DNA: TGTGCCAGCAGTTTAAGGACCCGAGGCGAAGCTTTCTTT; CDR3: CASSLRTRGEAFF
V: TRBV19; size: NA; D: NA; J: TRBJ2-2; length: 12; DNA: TGTGCCAGTAGTACCCCCGTGCGGGAGCTGTTTTTT; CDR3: CASSTPVRELFF
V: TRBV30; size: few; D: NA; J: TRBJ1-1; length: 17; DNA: TGTGCCTGGAGTGGAGATAGGGACTTATCTTTGAACACTGAAGCTTTCTTT; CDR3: CAWSGDRDLSLNTEAFF
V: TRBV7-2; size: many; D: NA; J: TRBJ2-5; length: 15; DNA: TGTGCCAGCAGCCCAGACAGCTTCCTAGGGGAGACCCAGTACTTC; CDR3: CASSPDSFLGETQYF
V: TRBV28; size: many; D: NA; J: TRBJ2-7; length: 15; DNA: TGTGCCAGCAGTTTAACCAGCAGGGTATCCCACGAGCAGTACTTC; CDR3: CASSLTSRVSHEQYF
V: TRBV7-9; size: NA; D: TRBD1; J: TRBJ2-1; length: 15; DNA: TGTGCCAGCAGCCCAGGACAGGGGGTTCCGAATGAGCAGTTCTTC; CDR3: CASSPGQGVPNEQFF
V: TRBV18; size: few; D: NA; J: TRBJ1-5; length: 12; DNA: TGTGCCAGCTCACCAGACAATCAGCCCCAGCATTTT; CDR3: CASSPDNQPQHF
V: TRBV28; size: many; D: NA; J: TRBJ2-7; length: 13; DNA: TGTGCCAGTGGGGAGGCCCAGGAGGACGAGCAGTACTTC; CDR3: CASGEAQEDEQYF
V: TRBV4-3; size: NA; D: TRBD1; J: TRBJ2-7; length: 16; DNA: TGCGCCAGCAGCCAGAACCCGGGACAGGATTCCTACGAGCAGTACTTC; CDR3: CASSQNPGQDSYEQYF
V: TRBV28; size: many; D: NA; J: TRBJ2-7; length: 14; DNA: TGTGCCAGCAGCGGGCCGACTGGCACCTACGAGCAGTACTTC; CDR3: CASSGPTGTYEQYF
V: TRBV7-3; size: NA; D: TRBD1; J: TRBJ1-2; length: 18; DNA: TGTGCCAGCAGCTTAACTACACAGGGGGCATATCATAACTATGGCTACACCTTC; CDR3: CASSLTTQGAYHNYGYTF
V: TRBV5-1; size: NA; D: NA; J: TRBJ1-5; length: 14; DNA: TGCGCCAGCAGCTTGGACGGAGAGAATCAGCCCCAGCATTTT; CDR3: CASSLDGENQPQHF
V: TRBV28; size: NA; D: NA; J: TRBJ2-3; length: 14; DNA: TGTGCCAGCAGTTTATCGGCTAGCACAGATACGCAGTATTTT; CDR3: CASSLSASTDTQYF
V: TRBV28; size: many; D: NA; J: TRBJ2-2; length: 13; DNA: TGTGCCAGCAGTTCCAGGGGAGCCGGGGAGCTGTTTTTT; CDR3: CASSSRGAGELFF
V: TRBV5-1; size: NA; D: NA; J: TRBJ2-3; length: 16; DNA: TGCGCCAGCAGCTTGGTCGGGCAGGGGTACACAGATACGCAGTATTTT; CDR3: CASSLVGQGYTDTQYF
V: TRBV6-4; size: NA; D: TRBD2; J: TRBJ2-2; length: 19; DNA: TGTGCCAGCAGTGGAGGGACTAGCGGGGCACACTCGAACACCGGGGAGCTGTTTTTT; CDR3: CASSGGTSGAHSNTGELFF
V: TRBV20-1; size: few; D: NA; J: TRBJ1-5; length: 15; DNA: TGCAGTGCTCATCTTCAGAAATATAGCAATCAGCCCCAGCATTTT; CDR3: CSAHLQKYSNQPQHF
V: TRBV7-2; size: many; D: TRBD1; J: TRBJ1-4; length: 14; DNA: TGTGCCAGCAGCCCCCGACAGGGTGATAAAAAACTGTTTTTT; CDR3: CASSPRQGDKKLFF
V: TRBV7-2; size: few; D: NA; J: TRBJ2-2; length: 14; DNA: TGTGCCAGCGAGGGAGCGGGTAACACCGGGGAGCTGTTTTTT; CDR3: CASEGAGNTGELFF
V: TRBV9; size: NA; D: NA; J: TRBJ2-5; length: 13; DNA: TGTGCCAGCAGTCCCTCGTTCCAAGAGACCCAGTACTTC; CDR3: CASSPSFQETQYF
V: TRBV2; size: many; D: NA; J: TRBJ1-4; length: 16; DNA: TGTGCCAGCAGTGAAATTGCCGGGCCCTGGGATGAAAAACTGTTTTTT; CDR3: CASSEIAGPWDEKLFF